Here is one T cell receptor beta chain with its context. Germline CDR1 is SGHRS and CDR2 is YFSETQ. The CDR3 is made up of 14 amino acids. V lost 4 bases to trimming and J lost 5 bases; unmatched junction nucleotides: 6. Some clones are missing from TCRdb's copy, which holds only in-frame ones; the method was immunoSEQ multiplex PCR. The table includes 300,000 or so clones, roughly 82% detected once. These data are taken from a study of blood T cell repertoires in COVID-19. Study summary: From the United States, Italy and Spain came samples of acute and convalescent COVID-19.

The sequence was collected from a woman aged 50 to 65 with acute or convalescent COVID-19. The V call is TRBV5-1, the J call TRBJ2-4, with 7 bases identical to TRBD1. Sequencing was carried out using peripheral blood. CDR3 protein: CASSKGTVENIQYF. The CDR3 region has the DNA TGCGCCAGCAGCAAGGGGACAGTCGAAAACATTCAGTACTTC.